In its sample, the clone carrying this TCR beta chain was seen many times. Its antigen remains unidentified. From genomic DNA, TCR beta CDR3 was amplified by two-round multiplex PCR. Round one of PCR was performed, and it used primers specific to each TRBV and TRBJ gene. TCRdb used MiXCR to reprocess the multiplex PCR reads, holding one entry per CDR3 protein. The repertoire holds approximately 28,000 distinct CDR3 sequences, with over 40% as singletons. The data were taken from a study of prognosis after radiotherapy for stage I lung cancer. Overall study: The period between April 2018 and January 2019 saw the enrollment of stage I non-small cell lung cancer patients. Six to eight patients presented with squamous cell carcinoma, twelve with adenocarcinoma. Distant metastases developed in a handful of patients after radiotherapy (median roughly seven months); about 15 showed no significant progression. Study-level points and caveats: Where distant metastases developed, patients had lower Shannon entropy after stereotactic body radiation therapy.

V lost 5 bases and J 2 bases, leaving 16 bases between the germline ends. The germline V gene has CDR1 SEHNR and CDR2 FQNEAQ (reference sequence). CDR3 length: 15 residues. The origin of this receptor is a donor aged 50 or older with non-small cell lung cancer. The sequencing used PBMCs, collected before or after stereotactic body radiation therapy (not recorded which). The rearrangement links TRBV7-9 to TRBJ2-7; D gene unclear. The CDR3 is CASSPRNPIAYEQYF. Here the CDR3 DNA reads TGTGCCAGCAGCCCGCGAAATCCAATTGCCTACGAGCAGTACTTC.